One and the same sample provided the 8 T cell receptor beta chains below, sequenced in a study of blood T cell repertoires in COVID-19. The method was immunoSEQ multiplex PCR; TCRdb's version includes in-frame clones alone and lacks a portion of them. The sample has around 370,000 clones; about 87% are singletons. The specimen sequenced was peripheral blood. The receptors shown here come from a woman between 45 and 65 years old with COVID-19, enrolled during active disease.

The gene calls are TRBV30 and TRBJ2-3; 7 nucleotides agree with TRBD2. CDR1 GTSNPN and CDR2 SVGIG come from the germline V gene (reference sequence). The trim removed 3 bases at V and 6 bases at J, leaving 9 bases unmatched. The CDR3 loop spans 14 amino acids. CDR3 sequence (DNA): TGTGCCTGGAGCCGGACTAGTGGGGGGGATACGCAGTATTTT. Translated: CAWSRTSGGDTQYF.

The CDR3 DNA reads TGTGCCAGCAGCTTAATCAAGGGCGGGGCCGGGGAGCTGTTTTTT. Protein: CASSLIKGGAGELFF. This rearrangement joins TRBV5-4 to TRBJ2-2; D might be TRBD2 (6 bases). CDR1 and CDR2 from the germline V gene are SGHNT and YYREEE (reference sequence). This CDR3 has 15 residues. V was clipped by 2 bases and J by 6 bases, with 14 bases between them.

V and J are TRBV11-1 and TRBJ2-7, with D possibly being TRBD1 (6 bases). Trimming pared 5 bases from V and 0 bases from J, leaving 11 bases between. CDR1 and CDR2 (germline): SGHAT, FQDESV (reference sequence). This CDR3 contains 14 residues. CDR3 in DNA: TGTGCCAGCAGCGGAAAGGGGGTCTCCTACGAGCAGTACTTC. Protein product: CASSGKGVSYEQYF.

The V call is TRBV24-1, the J call TRBJ1-2; D gene ambiguous. Trimming took 4 bases from V and 3 from J, leaving 17 bases between them. Germline CDR1 KGHDR, CDR2 SFDVKD. This CDR3 is built from 16 residues. The CDR3 region has the DNA TGTGCCACCAGTGACTTTTCGACACCACAATACTATGGCTACACCTTC. This encodes CATSDFSTPQYYGYTF.

This clone occurred once. The V and J genes are TRBV6-5 and TRBJ1-2; 10 nucleotides agree with TRBD1. The J segment lost 7 bases and the V segment lost 0 bases, leaving 8 bases of the junction unmatched. The CDR3 sequence is 16 residues long. In germline, CDR1 is MNHEY, CDR2 SVGAGI. CDR3 residues: CASSYSGTGVVGGYTF. CDR3 in DNA: TGTGCCAGCAGTTACTCTGGGACAGGGGTGGTCGGTGGCTACACCTTC.

The chain is built from TRBV30 and TRBJ2-5, with TRBD2 matching over 10 bases. CDR1 is GTSNPN and CDR2 is SVGIG in the germline V gene (reference sequence). Trimming removed 0 bases from V and 7 bases from J; junction bases left unmatched: 8. The CDR3 is 15 residues long. CDR3 sequence: CAWSVLGLAIRTQYF. The CDR3 region has the DNA TGTGCCTGGAGTGTACTGGGACTAGCGATCAGGACCCAGTACTTC. Together with reference TRBV30 and TRBJ2-5, the CDR3 gives the full variable domain: SQTIHQWPATLVQPVGSPLSLECTVEGTSNPNLYWYRQAAGRGLQLLFYSVGIGQISSEVPQNLSASRPQDRQFILSSKKLLLSDSGFYLCAWSVLGLAIRTQYFGPGTRLLVL.

V is TRBV6-1 and J is TRBJ1-2; no reliable D call. Germline CDR1 and CDR2: MNHNS and SASEGT. This CDR3 is built from 14 residues. Trimming stripped 1 base from V and 6 bases from J, with 12 bases between. CDR3 DNA sequence: TGTGCCAGCAGTGAAGGAGGCTCTTGGGATGGCTACACCTTC. Translation gives CASSEGGSWDGYTF.

About this clone itself: A much larger clonotype is one base distant, so this may be a read error. Within the sample, other DNA sequences also encode this same CDR3. V and J are TRBV28 and TRBJ2-7, with D perhaps TRBD1 (5 bases). This CDR3 is 11 amino acids long. The V and J ends lost 6 bases and 4 bases respectively, with 7 bases between them. CDR1 is MDHEN and CDR2 is SYDVKM in the germline V gene. CDR3 in DNA: TGTGCCAGCAGCCCAGGGTACGAGCAGTACTTC. Translation: CASSPGYEQYF.